This TCR beta chain was profiled in a study of regulatory T cells in long-lasting Graves disease. Study outcomes and limitations: Persistent patients shared more public clonotypes (around 2,500) than new patients (more than 900). Favoring TRBV28, TRBJ1-2 and TRBJ2-5 was a feature seen in persistent disease.

Germline V gene lookup returns CDR1 KGHDR and CDR2 SFDVKD. Deletions cut 1 base from V and 5 bases from J, with 6 bases between. There are 13 residues in the CDR3. This clonotype was seen ten or more times. Its antigen is as yet unknown. Construction of the TCR beta libraries employed iRepertoire HTBI primers in conjunction with Arm-PCR of CDR3 regions. MiXCR, applied by TCRdb to the multiplex PCR reads, yields one record per CDR3 protein. This table has some 340,000 distinct CDR3 sequences, about 11% appearing once. Time point in this sample: newly diagnosed GD, antithyroid drugs for less than 3 months. RNA from PBMCs was the source of the TCR library. The same data also contributed to another study, on T cells in Graves' hyperthyroidism and ophthalmopathy. That work contributes: The hyperthyroidism patients had all been newly diagnosed, and their disease duration was under 2 months. Their ages ranged from 18 to 65 years. Prediction of ophthalmopathy progression came a median around 6 months pre-onset.

The material sequenced was peripheral blood mononuclear cells (PBMCs), taken at new diagnosis, from a patient treated with antithyroid drugs. V and J are TRBV24-1 and TRBJ2-3; D is unclear. This TCR derives from a young woman with Graves disease. The CDR3: CATSDFRKDTQYF. CDR3 in DNA: TGTGCCACCAGTGATTTTAGGAAAGATACGCAGTATTTT.